These 29 T cell receptor beta chains were all obtained from the same sample, sequenced in a study of cytomegalovirus exposure and HLA in healthy donors. Amplification used 60 Vbeta primers and 13 Jbeta primers. Sequencing was performed with immunoSEQ multiplex PCR; in TCRdb, only in-frame clones are kept and a portion is missing. The listing contains about 210,000 clones. Sample: PBMCs. All receptors derive from a woman in her twenties or thirties in good health and CMV-seropositive.

V is TRBV7-2 and J is TRBJ2-7; 9 nucleotides agree with TRBD1. V was clipped by 2 bases and J by 3 bases; unmatched bases: 2. Germline-derived CDR1 and CDR2 are SGHTA and FQGNSA. The CDR3 contains 14 residues. CDR3 protein: CASSLRDRDYEQYF. The CDR3 DNA follows: TGTGCCAGCAGCTTACGGGACAGGGACTACGAGCAGTACTTC.

This chain uses TRBV30 with TRBJ1-2, with D unresolved. Germline V gene sequence: CDR1 GTSNPN, CDR2 SVGIG (reference sequence). The CDR3 totals 12 residues. Trimming removed 1 base at V and 4 bases at J, with 7 bases between. The CDR3 DNA sequence: TGTGCCTGGAGTGGGGGAGGCTATGGCTACACCTTC. Translation: CAWSGGGYGYTF.

V usage is TRBV7-2 and J usage is TRBJ2-3, with 8 nucleotides matching TRBD2. This CDR3 spans 16 amino acids. With V trimmed by 1 base and J by 1 base, 4 bases remained unmatched. The V gene's germline CDR1 is SGHTA and CDR2 FQGNSA. CDR3 sequence: CASSLDGRGGTDTQYF. DNA of the CDR3: TGTGCCAGCAGCTTAGATGGGCGGGGGGGCACAGATACGCAGTATTTT.

The V call is TRBV19, the J call TRBJ2-3, with D perhaps TRBD1 (6 bases). V shed 7 bases and J shed 0 bases, with 11 bases lying between them. The germline CDR1 and CDR2 sequences are LNHDA and SQIVND (reference sequence). CDR3 size: 14 residues. The CDR3 protein is CASNPGHSTDTQYF. CDR3 bases: TGTGCCAGTAATCCGGGACACAGCACAGATACGCAGTATTTT.

This chain joins TRBV29-1 and TRBJ2-3; D is possibly TRBD2 (6 bases). The V and J ends lost 5 bases and 4 bases respectively, with 10 bases between them. The CDR3 is 12 residues long. CDR1 and CDR2 from the germline V gene are SQVTM and ANQGSEA. As DNA, the CDR3 is TGCAGCGTTTCCGGGAGCTCAGATACGCAGTATTTT. It encodes CSVSGSSDTQYF.

The rearrangement joins TRBV4-1 to TRBJ2-1, with 9 bases matching TRBD2. The CDR3 consists of 16 residues. The junction had 5 bases not matched to a gene; V was cut back by 0 bases and J by 5 bases. CDR1 is MGHRA and CDR2 is YSYEKL in the germline V gene. CDR3 protein: CASSQEAGGPHNEQFF. The CDR3 nucleotides are TGCGCCAGCAGCCAAGAGGCGGGAGGGCCCCACAATGAGCAGTTCTTC.

The chain is built from TRBV9 and TRBJ2-1; a possible D gene is TRBD1 (6 bases). Germline V gene data show CDR1 as SGDLS and CDR2 as YYNGEE. This CDR3 region has 13 residues. The V end lost 3 bases, the J end lost 4 bases, and 8 bases lay between the germline ends. The CDR3 DNA reads TGTGCCAGCAGCGGACAGGTTTACAATGAGCAGTTCTTC. Protein sequence: CASSGQVYNEQFF.

The chain couples TRBV6-5 to TRBJ2-7; the match to TRBD1 covers 10 bases. Germline values: CDR1 MNHEY, CDR2 SVGAGI. The junction had 6 bases not matched to a gene; V was cut back by 2 bases and J by 5 bases. The CDR3 sequence is 15 residues long. CDR3 residues: CASSYLGQGVHEQYF. In DNA, the CDR3 is TGTGCCAGCAGTTACCTAGGACAGGGGGTCCACGAGCAGTACTTC.

Note on this clone: The same CDR3 can be traced to other DNA sequences in this sample. The chain joins TRBV27 to TRBJ1-6, with a tentative D call TRBD1 (5 bases). The V end lost 3 bases, the J end lost 10 bases, and 10 bases lay between the germline ends. CDR1 and CDR2 from the germline V gene are MNHEY and SMNVEV (reference sequence). The CDR3 contains 13 residues. Here the CDR3 DNA reads TGTGCCAGCAGTTTGGGCGGGGACTCACCCCTCCACTTT. This codes for CASSLGGDSPLHF.

The J gene is TRBJ2-2, the V gene TRBV4-3; D is possibly TRBD2 (6 bases). CDR1 is LGHNA and CDR2 is YSLEER in the germline V gene. V was clipped by 0 bases and J by 4 bases, with 18 bases between them. The CDR3 has 18 residues. The CDR3 sequence is CASSQEPPRLVTTGELFF. CDR3 nucleotides: TGCGCCAGCAGCCAAGAACCCCCTCGACTAGTTACCACCGGGGAGCTGTTTTTT.

The V and J genes are TRBV7-9 and TRBJ2-1; TRBD2 is a possible D gene (6 bases). Germline V gives CDR1 SEHNR, CDR2 FQNEAQ (reference sequence). The CDR3 loop spans 17 amino acids. Trimming took 6 bases from V and 1 from J, leaving 19 bases between them. This CDR3 is CASSYRRDRWSYNEQFF. The CDR3 DNA follows: TGTGCCAGCAGTTACCGGCGGGATAGGTGGTCCTACAATGAGCAGTTCTTC.

The chain uses TRBV5-4 and TRBJ1-4; D remains unclear. The CDR3 totals 15 residues. Between the trimmed V and J ends, which lost 0 bases and 2 bases, there was a span of 8 bases. Germline loops: CDR1 SGHNT, CDR2 YYREEE (reference sequence). CDR3 in amino acids: CASSLDGFTNEKLFF. Written as DNA, the CDR3 is TGTGCCAGCAGCTTGGACGGGTTTACTAATGAAAAACTGTTTTTT.

The rearrangement uses TRBV18 and TRBJ2-1; TRBD2 matches 9 bases. Germline CDR1 and CDR2: KGHSH and LQKENI. Trimming removed 3 bases from V and 4 bases from J; junction bases left unmatched: 7. The CDR3 length is 16 residues. CDR3 protein: CASSPTSGVQYNEQFF. CDR3 bases: TGTGCCAGCTCACCGACTAGCGGCGTACAATACAATGAGCAGTTCTTC.

The chain carries TRBV5-6 and TRBJ2-7; 13 positions agree with TRBD2. This CDR3 contains 15 residues. The trim removed 4 bases at V and 3 bases at J, leaving 4 bases unmatched. The germline V gene encodes CDR1 SGHDT and CDR2 YYEEEE. Here the CDR3 reads CASSPGLAGFYEQYF. The CDR3 region has the DNA TGTGCCAGCAGCCCGGGACTAGCGGGGTTCTACGAGCAGTACTTC.

J is TRBJ1-2 and V is TRBV4-1, with D unresolved. Germline CDR1 reads MGHRA; CDR2 reads YSYEKL. The CDR3 is 15 amino acids. The germline V and J ends were trimmed by 4 bases and 0 bases, with 12 bases remaining between them. CDR3 residues: CASSPWTGANYGYTF. CDR3 nucleotides: TGCGCCAGCAGCCCTTGGACTGGAGCTAACTATGGCTACACCTTC.

The chain combines TRBV14 with TRBJ1-2; perhaps TRBD1 as D (5 bases). The CDR3 spans 13 residues. Trimming took 1 base from V and 5 from J, leaving 8 bases between them. In germline, CDR1 is SGHDN, CDR2 FVKESK. The CDR3 coding sequence is TGTGCCAGCAGCCAAGCCGGGGGTTATGGCTACACCTTC. Its protein product is CASSQAGGYGYTF. Supplemented by reference TRBV14 and TRBJ1-2, the full variable domain reads EAGVTQFPSHSVIEKGQTVTLRCDPISGHDNLYWYRRVMGKEIKFLLHFVKESKQDESGMPNNRFLAERTGGTYSTLKVQPAELEDSGVYFCASSQAGGYGYTFGSGTRLTVV.

This chain connects TRBV4-3 to TRBJ1-2; 8 bases map to TRBD1. The V gene end was trimmed by 4 bases and the J gene end by 4 bases; junction bases not matched to a gene: 14. The CDR3 runs 17 residues. Germline V gene sequence: CDR1 LGHNA, CDR2 YSLEER. CDR3 loop: CASSREAGSGGSYGYTF. Written as DNA, the CDR3 is TGCGCCAGCAGCCGAGAGGCCGGGTCAGGGGGCTCCTATGGCTACACCTTC.

J is TRBJ2-7 and V is TRBV6-1; no clear D. CDR3 length equals 13 residues. Trimming stripped 1 base from V and 0 bases from J, with 4 bases between. Germline-derived CDR1 and CDR2 are MNHNS and SASEGT. The CDR3 is CASSEGASYEQYF. The CDR3, as DNA: TGTGCCAGCAGTGAAGGAGCCTCCTACGAGCAGTACTTC.

Here the CDR3 reads CAISELQGLNEQFF. In DNA form, the CDR3 reads TGTGCCATCAGTGAACTACAGGGCCTGAATGAGCAGTTCTTC. The V call is TRBV10-3, the J call TRBJ2-1; TRBD1 might be the D (6 bases). Germline CDR1 is ENHRY and CDR2 is SYGVKD. V was shortened by 3 bases and J by 7 bases, with 13 bases between the two germline ends. The CDR3 spans 14 residues.

DNA of the CDR3: TGTGCCACCACGTGGAGGGTAAACACCGGGGAGCTGTTTTTT. Translated, it gives CATTWRVNTGELFF. The gene calls are TRBV6-5 and TRBJ2-2; maybe TRBD2 (6 bases). This CDR3 contains 14 residues. The germline CDR1 and CDR2 sequences are MNHEY and SVGAGI. The V end lost 10 bases, the J end lost 2 bases, and 14 bases lay between the germline ends.

The chain uses TRBV10-3 and TRBJ2-7, with 9 bases aligning to TRBD1. After removal of 6 bases from V and 5 bases from J, the junction contained 5 bases not matched to a gene. CDR1 and CDR2 from the germline V gene are ENHRY and SYGVKD. The CDR3 length is 13 residues. The CDR3, as DNA: TGTGCCATCAGGGACAGGGGCCTGGACGAGCAGTACTTC. Protein: CAIRDRGLDEQYF.

This rearrangement joins TRBV7-2 to TRBJ2-5; 14 positions agree with TRBD2. CDR3 size: 18 residues. Germline V lookup: CDR1 SGHTA, CDR2 FQGNSA. The J segment lost 4 bases and the V segment lost 7 bases, leaving 14 bases of the junction unmatched. The CDR3 spells CASNLGGLAGAVGETQYF. CDR3 DNA: TGTGCCAGCAACTTGGGGGGACTAGCGGGAGCGGTGGGAGAGACCCAGTACTTC.

This rearrangement joins TRBV4-3 to TRBJ2-1, with TRBD2 as a possible D gene (6 bases). Germline CDR1 LGHNA, CDR2 YSLEER. Trimming cost V 3 bases and J 1 base, with 10 bases left between them. The CDR3 has 15 residues. This CDR3 is CASSHAGQSYNEQFF. The CDR3 DNA reads as TGCGCCAGCAGCCACGCGGGGCAGTCCTACAATGAGCAGTTCTTC.

The chain uses TRBV25-1 and TRBJ1-3; D is undetermined. The CDR3 sequence is 15 residues long. Germline V CDR1 and CDR2: MGHDK, SYGVNS. V shed 4 bases and J shed 0 bases, with 10 bases lying between them. The chain's CDR3 is CASSGSEGSGNTIYF. The CDR3, as DNA: TGTGCCAGCAGTGGTTCAGAGGGCTCTGGAAACACCATATATTTT.

This chain joins TRBV29-1 and TRBJ2-2; 11 nucleotides agree with TRBD1. V was pared by 6 bases and J by 6 bases, with 12 bases of the junction left unmatched. This CDR3 has 16 residues. The germline gives CDR1 SQVTM, CDR2 ANQGSEA. This chain's CDR3 is CSVLAGTGGRAGELFF. The CDR3 coding sequence is TGCAGCGTCCTTGCCGGGACAGGGGGTCGGGCCGGGGAGCTGTTTTTT.

This chain links TRBV18 with TRBJ2-3; no firm D call. Trimming stripped 0 bases from V and 4 bases from J, with 5 bases between. CDR3 length equals 13 residues. Germline V CDR1 and CDR2: KGHSH, LQKENI. CDR3 DNA sequence: TGTGCCAGCTCACCACCTAGTTCAGATACGCAGTATTTT. Its protein product is CASSPPSSDTQYF.

V gene TRBV19 combines with J gene TRBJ1-5, with TRBD1 matching over 9 bases. Per the germline V gene, CDR1 is LNHDA and CDR2 is SQIVND (reference sequence). The CDR3 has 14 residues. Germline trimming cut 7 bases from V and 10 bases from J; bases unmatched to any gene: 11. CDR3 bases: TGTGCCAGTATGCGGGGACAGGGTCAGTATCCCCAGCATTTT. This sequence encodes CASMRGQGQYPQHF.

V and J are TRBV6-9 and TRBJ1-1; D gene uncertain. The CDR3 has 14 amino acids. Germline values: CDR1 MNHGY, CDR2 SVAAGI. The CDR3 DNA sequence: TGTGGCAGAGTAGTACCATCCTTTAACACTGAAGCTTTCTTT. Translating it yields CGRVVPSFNTEAFF.

The rearrangement links TRBV7-8 to TRBJ1-5; D perhaps matches TRBD1 (5 bases). CDR1 and CDR2 from the germline V gene are SGHVS and FQNEAQ. The CDR3 is 16 residues long. With 6 bases removed from V and 0 bases from J, the gap between germline ends came to 15 bases. The CDR3 loop is CASSWQGPYSNQPQHF. CDR3 in DNA: TGTGCCAGCAGTTGGCAGGGCCCGTATAGCAATCAGCCCCAGCATTTT.